This is a list of T cell receptor beta chains from one sample in a study of blood T cell repertoires in COVID-19. TCRdb's table, derived via immunoSEQ multiplex PCR, lists solely in-frame clones and lacks some. This sample has around 250,000 clones, with 75% to 90% found just once. The material sequenced was PBMCs or T cells enriched from blood (not recorded which). The receptors were gathered from a middle-aged man who had been exposed to COVID-19. The CDR3 runs from the conserved cysteine through the conserved F or W. The D gene is left open where the match is weak. Size tells how often a clone was seen (once, few, many) or the class of an expanded clone, and some rows leave it out.

j_gene: TRBJ1-2
abundance: .
v_gene: TRBV7-3
d_gene: .
CDR3aa: CASSLGGVGGYTF
CDR3nt: TGTGCCAGCAGCTTGGGAGGGGTAGGGGGCTACACCTTC

j_gene: TRBJ1-2
abundance: once
v_gene: TRBV11-3
d_gene: .
CDR3aa: CASSPGGRYYGYTF
CDR3nt: TGTGCCAGCAGCCCGGGGGGGCGCTACTATGGCTACACCTTC

j_gene: TRBJ2-7
abundance: .
v_gene: TRBV7-8
d_gene: TRBD1
CDR3aa: CASSRAGGSNEQYF
CDR3nt: TGTGCCAGCAGTCGGGCAGGGGGCTCTAACGAGCAGTACTTC

j_gene: TRBJ2-7
abundance: .
v_gene: TRBV27
d_gene: .
CDR3aa: CASSLRVGAHEQYF
CDR3nt: TGTGCCAGCAGTTTAAGGGTAGGGGCCCACGAGCAGTACTTC

j_gene: TRBJ1-6
abundance: .
v_gene: TRBV19
d_gene: .
CDR3aa: CASSIALTAINSPLHF
CDR3nt: TGTGCCAGTAGTATAGCCCTCACAGCTATTAATTCACCCCTCCACTTT

j_gene: TRBJ2-2
abundance: once
v_gene: TRBV21-1
d_gene: .
CDR3aa: CASSKGTTNTGELFF
CDR3nt: TGTGCCAGCAGCAAAGGGACTACGAACACCGGGGAGCTGTTTTTT

j_gene: TRBJ1-1
abundance: .
v_gene: TRBV18
d_gene: .
CDR3aa: CASSPRLQGGTEAFF
CDR3nt: TGTGCCAGCTCACCAAGACTTCAGGGTGGCACTGAAGCTTTCTTT

j_gene: TRBJ2-3
abundance: .
v_gene: TRBV14
d_gene: TRBD2
CDR3aa: CASSQVRLGTSGPTDTQYF
CDR3nt: TGTGCCAGCAGCCAAGTACGACTCGGGACTAGCGGCCCCACAGATACGCAGTATTTT

j_gene: TRBJ2-5
abundance: .
v_gene: TRBV20-1
d_gene: .
CDR3aa: CSALFETQYF
CDR3nt: TGCAGTGCACTGTTCGAGACCCAGTACTTC

j_gene: TRBJ1-1
abundance: .
v_gene: TRBV28
d_gene: .
CDR3aa: CASATLSRNTEAFF
CDR3nt: TGTGCCAGCGCGACTCTTTCTAGGAACACTGAAGCTTTCTTT

j_gene: TRBJ2-5
abundance: .
v_gene: TRBV25-1
d_gene: .
CDR3aa: CASSERGNQETQYF
CDR3nt: TGTGCCAGCAGTGAAAGGGGAAATCAAGAGACCCAGTACTTC

j_gene: TRBJ1-1
abundance: .
v_gene: TRBV28
d_gene: .
CDR3aa: CASIRLGGVTEAFF
CDR3nt: TGTGCCAGCATTAGACTTGGGGGGGTCACTGAAGCTTTCTTT

j_gene: TRBJ2-7
abundance: .
v_gene: TRBV28
d_gene: TRBD1
CDR3aa: CASTTPGQGYEQYF
CDR3nt: TGTGCCAGCACAACGCCGGGACAGGGGTACGAGCAGTACTTC

j_gene: TRBJ2-1
abundance: few
v_gene: TRBV5-1
d_gene: .
CDR3aa: CASSLQTDIAYNEQFF
CDR3nt: TGCGCCAGCAGCTTGCAAACGGACATAGCCTACAATGAGCAGTTCTTC

j_gene: TRBJ2-2
abundance: .
v_gene: TRBV5-1
d_gene: .
CDR3aa: CASSLSLPNTGELFF
CDR3nt: TGCGCCAGCAGCTTGAGCCTACCGAACACCGGGGAGCTGTTTTTT

j_gene: TRBJ1-2
abundance: .
v_gene: TRBV6-2/TRBV6-3
d_gene: .
CDR3aa: CASSYLSYGYTF
CDR3nt: TGTGCCAGCAGTTATCTGAGTTATGGCTACACCTTC

j_gene: TRBJ2-5
abundance: .
v_gene: TRBV29-1
d_gene: TRBD2
CDR3aa: CSVGLGGYQETQYF
CDR3nt: TGCAGCGTTGGGCTGGGGGGGTACCAAGAGACCCAGTACTTC

j_gene: TRBJ1-4
abundance: .
v_gene: TRBV28
d_gene: .
CDR3aa: CASSLSGQLAIWTTNEKLFF
CDR3nt: TGTGCCAGCAGTTTGTCCGGGCAGCTAGCTATCTGGACAACTAATGAAAAACTGTTTTTT

j_gene: TRBJ1-2
abundance: .
v_gene: TRBV5-1
d_gene: TRBD1
CDR3aa: CASSWGQVLNYGYTF
CDR3nt: TGCGCCAGCAGCTGGGGACAGGTCCTAAACTATGGCTACACCTTC

j_gene: TRBJ2-3
abundance: .
v_gene: TRBV6-2/TRBV6-3
d_gene: TRBD1
CDR3aa: CASSSTGTGAPGTDTQYF
CDR3nt: TGTGCCAGCAGTTCCACCGGGACAGGGGCTCCCGGCACAGATACGCAGTATTTT

j_gene: TRBJ2-2
abundance: .
v_gene: TRBV5-1
d_gene: .
CDR3aa: CATAIAIGVAGELFF
CDR3nt: TGCGCCACCGCGATAGCGATCGGGGTGGCCGGGGAGCTGTTTTTT

j_gene: TRBJ1-2
abundance: once
v_gene: TRBV14
d_gene: TRBD1
CDR3aa: CASSLGQAGDGYTF
CDR3nt: TGTGCCAGCAGCCTCGGACAGGCTGGGGACGGCTACACCTTC

j_gene: TRBJ2-2
abundance: once
v_gene: TRBV7-2
d_gene: TRBD1
CDR3aa: CASSATGAPSIGELFF
CDR3nt: TGTGCCAGCAGCGCAACAGGGGCTCCAAGCATCGGGGAGCTGTTTTTT

j_gene: TRBJ1-2
abundance: .
v_gene: TRBV30
d_gene: TRBD1
CDR3aa: CAGFDRGIYGYTF
CDR3nt: TGTGCCGGATTTGACAGGGGTATCTATGGCTACACCTTC

j_gene: TRBJ1-1
abundance: .
v_gene: TRBV5-1
d_gene: .
CDR3aa: CASSPHRRQNTEAFF
CDR3nt: TGCGCCAGCAGCCCCCACAGGAGACAGAACACTGAAGCTTTCTTT

j_gene: TRBJ1-1
abundance: .
v_gene: TRBV5-1
d_gene: TRBD1
CDR3aa: CASCRTGGFTEAFF
CDR3nt: TGCGCCAGCTGCCGGACAGGGGGCTTCACTGAAGCTTTCTTT

j_gene: TRBJ2-1
abundance: .
v_gene: TRBV5-1
d_gene: TRBD2
CDR3aa: CASSYGTSGREGEQFF
CDR3nt: TGCGCCAGCAGCTACGGGACTAGCGGGAGGGAAGGTGAGCAGTTCTTC

j_gene: TRBJ2-5
abundance: once
v_gene: TRBV5-4
d_gene: TRBD1
CDR3aa: CASSFGTGGETQYF
CDR3nt: TGTGCCAGCAGCTTCGGGACAGGGGGAGAGACCCAGTACTTC

j_gene: TRBJ1-2
abundance: .
v_gene: TRBV29-1
d_gene: .
CDR3aa: CSVSNRDYGYTF
CDR3nt: TGCAGCGTTTCCAACAGAGACTATGGCTACACCTTC